These T cell receptor beta chains were read from a single sample in a study of blood T cells in healthy people across ages. One entry per CDR3 protein results from TCRdb running MiXCR on the 5' RACE reads. The sample lists roughly 500,000 distinct CDR3 sequences; roughly 28% were seen once. Sequences were obtained from blood. Receptor source: a woman aged 70 to 79 in good health. The CDR3 runs from the conserved cysteine through the conserved F or W. The order of the fields is CDR3 length, clone size, J gene, V gene, D gene, CDR3 protein, CDR3 DNA. D genes are given only for firm matches. The size of a clone is reported for some rows only, either as once, few or many, or as a class for expanded clones.

>14|few|TRBJ1-4|TRBV5-1|NA
CASSLDPANEKLFF
TGCGCCAGCAGCTTGGACCCAGCTAATGAAAAACTGTTTTTT
>13|few|TRBJ1-2|TRBV5-1|NA
CASSLPAGYGYTF
TGCGCCAGCAGCTTGCCTGCAGGGTATGGCTACACCTTC
>13|NA|TRBJ2-5|TRBV13|NA
CASSLVAVRTQYF
TGTGCCAGCAGCTTAGTTGCCGTGAGGACCCAGTACTTC
>14|few|TRBJ2-3|TRBV6-1|NA
CASSDTINTDTQYF
TGTGCCAGCAGTGACACGATAAACACAGATACGCAGTATTTT
>16|NA|TRBJ2-3|TRBV4-3|TRBD2
CASSQRRGTRANTQYF
TGCGCCAGCAGCCAAAGAAGGGGGACTAGGGCGAATACGCAGTATTTT
>13|once|TRBJ2-1|TRBV7-7|NA
CASSAGGGSEQFF
TGTGCTAGCAGCGCAGGGGGGGGCAGTGAGCAGTTCTTC
>14|few|TRBJ1-2|TRBV5-4|NA
CASSGVPTVGDYTF
TGTGCCAGCAGCGGCGTTCCTACAGTGGGTGACTACACCTTC
>15|NA|TRBJ2-5|TRBV9|TRBD2
CASSVGLAGEETQYF
TGTGCCAGCAGCGTCGGACTAGCGGGGGAAGAGACCCAGTACTTC
>15|NA|TRBJ2-5|TRBV5-1|NA
CASSSGTVGAETQYF
TGCGCCAGCAGCTCGGGGACCGTGGGGGCGGAGACCCAGTACTTC
>15|NA|TRBJ2-2|TRBV4-1|NA
CASSQMGISGGELFF
TGCGCCAGCAGCCAGATGGGAATTTCTGGCGGGGAGCTGTTTTTT
>17|NA|TRBJ2-5|TRBV5-1|NA
CASTLGSSGLTQETQYF
TGCGCCAGCACCTTGGGTTCATCAGGACTCACACAAGAGACCCAGTACTTC
>14|few|TRBJ2-1|TRBV12-3/TRBV12-4|TRBD1
CASITGGPRNEQFF
TGTGCCAGCATTACAGGGGGCCCGAGGAATGAGCAGTTCTTC
>14|many|TRBJ2-6|TRBV20-1|NA
CSASPGDGANVLTF
TGCAGTGCTAGTCCGGGAGATGGGGCCAACGTCCTGACTTTC
>15|NA|TRBJ2-1|TRBV7-6|TRBD2
CASSSTRGGYNEQFF
TGTGCCAGCAGCTCAACTAGGGGAGGGTACAATGAGCAGTTCTTC
>15|many|TRBJ2-1|TRBV29-1|NA
CSVEEWWGAGNEQFF
TGCAGCGTTGAAGAGTGGTGGGGGGCAGGCAATGAGCAGTTCTTC
>13|NA|TRBJ2-3|TRBV30|NA
CAWSVNWVDTQYF
TGTGCCTGGAGTGTAAACTGGGTAGATACGCAGTATTTT
>13|NA|TRBJ2-5|TRBV20-1|NA
CSATTAAQETQYF
TGCAGTGCTACGACAGCAGCACAAGAGACCCAGTACTTC
>18|few|TRBJ2-3|TRBV15|NA
CATSRERYSRGSTDTQYF
TGTGCCACCAGCAGAGAGAGGTATTCGAGGGGTAGCACAGATACGCAGTATTTT
>15|NA|TRBJ2-3|TRBV11-1|TRBD1
CASSYKTGTTDTQYF
TGTGCCAGCAGCTACAAGACAGGGACCACAGATACGCAGTATTTT
>14|NA|TRBJ2-7|TRBV5-1|NA
CASSQSGRNYEQYF
TGCGCCAGCAGCCAGAGCGGACGGAACTACGAGCAGTACTTC
>14|few|TRBJ1-1|TRBV4-3|NA
CASSQDEVNTEAFF
TGCGCCAGCAGCCAAGATGAGGTGAACACTGAAGCTTTCTTT